This is a list of T cell receptor beta chains from one sample in a study of T-cell reconstitution after alpha-beta-depleted transplantation in children. MiXCR, applied by TCRdb to the PCR reads, yields one record per CDR3 protein. The repertoire holds some 450,000 distinct CDR3 sequences, with around 46% as singletons. The sequences come from PBMCs, collected before TCRalphabeta/CD19-depleted stem cell transplant. Source of these receptors: a girl aged 2 to 10 with aplastic anemia, due to receive a stem cell transplant. Each CDR3 is given with its conserved first and last residue. The order of the fields is D gene, J gene, clone size, CDR3 length, V gene, CDR3 protein, CDR3 DNA. A D gene is named only where the DNA matches it firmly. Clone size appears in some rows only: once, few, many, or a class for an expanded clone.

>TRBD1|TRBJ1-1|.|18|TRBV9
CASSVGGWAGGMNTEAFF
TGTGCCAGCAGCGTAGGTGGGTGGGCAGGGGGAATGAACACTGAAGCTTTCTTT
>.|TRBJ2-3|many|16|TRBV5-1
CASSLVSGVLTDTQYF
TGCGCCAGCAGCTTGGTATCGGGAGTCCTCACAGATACGCAGTATTTT
>TRBD1|TRBJ2-5|few|15|TRBV6-5
CASSSSGTVQETQYF
TGTGCCAGCAGTTCCTCCGGGACAGTTCAAGAGACCCAGTACTTC
>.|TRBJ1-6|.|11|TRBV4-1
CASSQTGPLHF
TGCGCCAGCAGCCAAACTGGACCCCTCCACTTT
>.|TRBJ2-7|many|12|TRBV7-9
CASTSRDYEQYF
TGTGCCAGCACCTCCCGGGACTACGAGCAGTACTTC
>.|TRBJ1-1|few|15|TRBV6-1
CASSVPRGSTTEAFF
TGTGCCAGCAGTGTCCCCAGGGGCAGTACCACTGAAGCTTTCTTT
>TRBD2|TRBJ2-5|.|16|TRBV5-1
CASSSSTSGVQETQYF
TGCGCCAGCAGCTCTTCGACTAGCGGGGTTCAAGAGACCCAGTACTTC
>TRBD1|TRBJ1-1|many|15|TRBV6-1
CASLGQGYMNTEAFF
TGTGCCAGCCTCGGACAGGGCTACATGAACACTGAAGCTTTCTTT
>TRBD1|TRBJ1-2|many|14|TRBV12-3/TRBV12-4
CASSLDRSSYGYTF
TGTGCCAGCAGTTTGGACAGGTCCTCCTATGGCTACACCTTC
>TRBD1|TRBJ1-1|.|16|TRBV4-3
CASSRWEDRGFTEAFF
TGCGCCAGCAGCCGATGGGAGGACAGGGGTTTTACTGAAGCTTTCTTT
>.|TRBJ2-1|.|14|TRBV15
CATSRRGQGDEQFF
TGTGCCACCAGCAGACGAGGGCAGGGCGATGAGCAGTTCTTC
>TRBD2|TRBJ2-1|many|16|TRBV12-3/TRBV12-4
CASSLASGTMGGEQFF
TGTGCCAGCAGTTTAGCTAGCGGGACCATGGGGGGTGAGCAGTTCTTC
>.|TRBJ2-1|.|17|TRBV3-1
CASSQDGGPTYYNEQFF
TGTGCCAGCAGCCAAGACGGGGGGCCTACCTATTACAATGAGCAGTTCTTC
>.|TRBJ2-5|.|16|TRBV7-3
CASSPRGQGWVETQYF
TGTGCCAGCAGCCCTCGGGGGCAGGGTTGGGTGGAGACCCAGTACTTC
>.|TRBJ1-2|many|15|TRBV21-1
CASSKRGTVNYGYTF
TGTGCCAGCAGCAAACGAGGGACAGTTAACTATGGCTACACCTTC
>.|TRBJ1-5|.|12|TRBV4-2
CASSQINQPQHF
TGTGCCAGCAGCCAGATCAATCAGCCCCAGCATTTT
>.|TRBJ1-1|few|11|TRBV5-6
CASSFQGEAFF
TGTGCCAGCAGCTTTCAGGGTGAAGCTTTCTTT
>.|TRBJ2-4|many|16|TRBV5-1
CASSLAGRGAKNIQYF
TGCGCCAGCAGCTTGGCAGGCAGAGGGGCCAAAAACATTCAGTACTTC